These T cell receptor beta chains were read from a single sample in a study of vaccination effects on CD4 cells after COVID-19. Generated by immunoSEQ multiplex PCR, the TCRdb table keeps only in-frame clones and is missing some. Of around 23,000 clones in the sample, 65% to 80% were seen once. These receptors lack a known antigen. Specimen: CD4+ T cells from PBMCs cultured with HCoV-NL63 spike peptides, collected before COVID-19 vaccination. The receptor source for this set is a human donor who received a COVID-19 vaccine. The CDR3 runs from the conserved cysteine through the conserved F or W. The D gene is left open where the match is weak. Clone size is not always given. Where it is, it says once, few, many or a class for expanded clones.

.	TRBV7-9	TRBJ1-3	.	TGTGCCAGCAGCTTATGGACAGCCGAGACGGGAAACACCATATATTTT	CASSLWTAETGNTIYF
TRBD2	TRBV4-2	TRBJ2-1	.	TGTGCCAGCAGCCAAGACACGACTAGCGGAAGGAATGAGCAGTTCTTC	CASSQDTTSGRNEQFF
.	TRBV18	TRBJ1-2	few	TGTGCCAGCTCACCCCGCGGGGATGATGGCTACACCTTC	CASSPRGDDGYTF
.	TRBV4-1	TRBJ1-5	.	TGCGCCAGCAGCCAAGATTCCACCAGGGAGCAATCCTCATACGGTCAGCCCCAGCATTTT	CASSQDSTREQSSYGQPQHF
.	TRBV6-4	TRBJ1-1	few	TGTGCCAGCAGTGCAGAGGAGAACACTGAAGCTTTCTTT	CASSAEENTEAFF
TRBD1	TRBV5-4	TRBJ2-5	.	TGTGCCACCCGACAGGGAACCCAAGAGACCCAGTACTTC	CATRQGTQETQYF
.	TRBV9	TRBJ2-1	.	TGTGCCAGCAGCGTAATATCTTCCGGGGCCACGTTTCCTGAGCAGTTCTTC	CASSVISSGATFPEQFF
.	TRBV6-1	TRBJ1-5	once	TGTGCCAGCAGTGAAGAAGGGACAAGAAGCAATCAGCCCCAGCATTTT	CASSEEGTRSNQPQHF
TRBD1	TRBV3-1/TRBV3-2	TRBJ1-2	.	TGTGCCAGCAGCCAAGGGCTACAGGGGGGTGGCTACACCTTC	CASSQGLQGGGYTF
TRBD1	TRBV10-3	TRBJ1-1	.	TGTGCCATCCGCGCGACAGGGCGTTATTCGGAGAACACTGAAGCTTTCTTT	CAIRATGRYSENTEAFF
.	TRBV6-4	TRBJ1-2	.	TGTGCCAGCAGTGACCCTGAGGGCCTAGGATATGGCTACACCTTC	CASSDPEGLGYGYTF
TRBD1	TRBV6-6	TRBJ1-6	few	TGTGCCAGCAGTCCCATGGGACAGAATAATTCACCCCTCCACTTT	CASSPMGQNNSPLHF
TRBD2	TRBV5-8	TRBJ2-1	.	TGTGCCAGCAGCTTGATAGGACTAGCGGGAGGGCCCCACTACAATGAGCAGTTCTTC	CASSLIGLAGGPHYNEQFF
TRBD1	TRBV2	TRBJ2-2	.	TGTGCCAGCCAACCCGGGACAGCGAACACCGGGGAGCTGTTTTTT	CASQPGTANTGELFF
TRBD1	TRBV30	TRBJ1-2	.	TGTGCCTGGAGTGTTGGGACAGCCTATGGCTACACCTTC	CAWSVGTAYGYTF
TRBD2	TRBV27	TRBJ2-2	.	TGTGCCAGCAGTTTATGGGGCGGGGGGGCCATCGGGGAGCTGTTTTTT	CASSLWGGGAIGELFF
TRBD2	TRBV7-2	TRBJ2-5	.	TGTGCCAGCAGCTCCGGGGGGGCGGGAGAGACCCAGTACTTC	CASSSGGAGETQYF
.	TRBV6-2/TRBV6-3	TRBJ1-6	.	TGTGCCAGCAGTTACTCGACAGGCCACTCTAATTCACCCCTCCACTTT	CASSYSTGHSNSPLHF
TRBD1	TRBV2	TRBJ1-2	.	TGTGCCAGCAGTGTTTCACAGGGGGGCTATGGCTACACCTTC	CASSVSQGGYGYTF
.	TRBV6-1	TRBJ2-3	.	TGTGCCAGCAGTGAATTCGGTCACACAGATACGCAGTATTTT	CASSEFGHTDTQYF
.	TRBV6-5	TRBJ2-1	.	TGTGCCAGCAGTTACGAACAGGGTGTGTTGGGCAATGAGCAGTTCTTC	CASSYEQGVLGNEQFF
.	TRBV7-9	TRBJ2-6	.	TGTGCCAGCAGCTTAATGTCGCCTTACGGGGCCAACGTCCTGACTTTC	CASSLMSPYGANVLTF
.	TRBV10-3	TRBJ2-1	once	TGTGCCATCAGTGAGTCGCCCGCCTGGTCCAGCTCCTACAATGAGCAGTTCTTC	CAISESPAWSSSYNEQFF
.	TRBV18	TRBJ2-7	once	TGTGCCAGCTCATTGGCAGGTTCCTACGAGCAGTACTTC	CASSLAGSYEQYF
.	TRBV5-5	TRBJ2-2	.	TGTGCCAGCAGCTTGGCCTGGAAAGCCGGGATCGGGGAGCTGTTTTTT	CASSLAWKAGIGELFF
TRBD1	TRBV27	TRBJ1-6	.	TGTGCCAGCAGTCAGGACAGGGAATATTCACCCCTCCACTTT	CASSQDREYSPLHF
.	TRBV2	TRBJ1-1	.	TGTGCCAGTGACCCACAGGGAGCCGAAGCTTTCTTT	CASDPQGAEAFF